One T cell receptor beta chain is described in this entry. This clone's antigen is unknown. The input lacks base qualities; no much larger clone sits a single base away. This entry belongs to a study of shared clonotypes between healthy human individuals (dated by TCRdb to the early 2020s). At the level of the whole study: A few men and a couple of women, aged 18 to 49 years, made up the cohort. For each donor, CD4 naive and CD4 memory were each given three plates, CD8 naive was given two plates, and CD8 memory was given one plate. Blood TCR repertoires of several healthy adults were deeply sequenced to estimate repertoire size and the extent of clonotype sharing between individuals. To increase sequencing depth and limit assay-specific biases, TCR repertoire library preparation and sequencing were carried out by different laboratories using diverse techniques. Between about 0.94 and 8.9 billion PBMCs per donor were obtained by leukapheresis. On the study overall, not on this receptor specifically: Compared with non-shared clonotypes, clonotypes shared by all four sorted-subset donors had higher generation probabilities. Based on pairwise subsampling, the degree of clonotype sharing among donors was expected to be affected by sequencing depth. Naive subsets generally had larger estimated clonotype richness than memory subsets. Even with the large sequencing depth, rarefaction of the sorted-subset datasets indicated that sequencing was incomplete. Across a handful of donors, 4.5% to 6.5% of naive CD4, around 3.3% of naive CD8, 2% to 2.5% of memory CD4, and under 0.45% of memory CD8 clonotypes were shared. Sampling was restricted to blood, and TCR repertoires in tissues likely differ from the TCR repertoires found in blood. The small number of donors limited the genetic and exposure-history diversity represented.

Using the deep immunoSEQ assay, TCR CDR3 regions were amplified from genomic DNA by multiplex PCR. Extracted genomic DNA from each cell subset was spread evenly across all wells of several immunoSEQ 96-well plates, with each plate serving as a replicate. Each replicate PCR for sorted subsets received approximately 220 ng genomic DNA, equal to some 32,000 T cell genomes. The purified libraries were quantified using a Qubit 3.0 fluorometer, sized with a Bioanalyzer 2100, and then quantified again using the KAPA Library Quantification kit. A separate single-read 150-cycle Illumina NextSeq 550 flow cell was used to sequence each immunoSEQ 96-well plate. Per the authors' processing: Because the immunoSEQ output held only junctional sequences and lacked quality scores, the filtering could not match the filtering applied to full-length reads. Sequences were annotated with PyIR, a Python wrapper for IgBLAST v1.9, and V/J genes and CDR3 were assigned using IMGT germline references. Reads were filtered out if the reads had weak V/J assignments (E-value above 1e-6), no CDR3, stop codons, out-of-frame junctions, or ambiguous translated residues. A V3J clonotype was defined by an identical inferred V gene, J gene, and CDR3 amino acid sequence. To compute the percentage overlap between repertoires, the number of shared unique clonotypes was divided by the size of the smaller repertoire. Richness of each repertoire was evaluated using RTK rarefaction, the Chao1 estimator, and Recon v2.1 estimates of unobserved clonotypes. Generation probabilities were computed with OLGA for all TCRbeta clonotypes obtained by the gDNA method from several donors. The clones in this table, taken by TCRdb from immuneACCESS, are in-frame only. Not every clone is retained; where verified, under half of the shortfall comes from an unresolved V gene, and the cause of the rest is unknown. Clone size and V and J calls were adopted from that table, with D and trimming inferred from the DNA. Present in this sample are approximately 530,000 clones, about 96% of which were seen just once. The top ten clones comprise around 0.066% of the sample.

The CDR3 runs 15 residues from the cysteine to the phenylalanine. Just the 45-base CDR3 DNA is kept, in frame starting at base 1. In the germline V gene, CDR1 corresponds to MNHEY and CDR2 to SVGAGI. Here V drops 6 bases and J drops 0 bases, and the junction holds 7 bases not matched to any gene. Donors were healthy HIV-negative adults with no recently reported acute infections or vaccinations. Every donor was a Caucasian adult living in Nashville, Tennessee, USA. CD4+ T cells were enriched by magnetic negative selection; naive cells were then positively selected on CD45RA, and the negative fraction formed the memory subset. Blood was collected by leukapheresis, and PBMCs were isolated by Ficoll-Histopaque density gradient centrifugation and then cryopreserved in liquid nitrogen vapor phase. Purity and quantity of every magnetically sorted T cell population were checked by analytical flow cytometry. Each sorted fraction had its genomic DNA isolated and then quantified by UV absorbance on a Nanodrop 2000c.

The sequence came from a woman in her thirties in good health. Rearrangement joined TRBV6-5 to TRBJ2-7; 8 middle bases align to TRBD2. The sequenced material came from naive CD4+ T cells sorted from blood. Explained via the paper, the cell subset or site label denotes: CD45RA+ positively selected. The nucleotides are TGTGCCAGCAGCAAACAGCGGGAGAGCTCCTACGAGCAGTACTTC. Its translation is CASSKQRESSYEQYF.